This passage covers 17 T cell receptor beta chains from one sample sequenced in a study of human T cells and chemical hapten exposure. TCRdb re-called the RACE reads through MiXCR, storing one row per CDR3 protein. The sample includes about 81,000 distinct CDR3 sequences, roughly 10% of them seen just once. Noted time point: patch test 2, 6 weeks after DPC sensitization. Stated treatment: therapeutic diphenylcyclopropenone sensitization with weekly scalp DPC. Here the sequenced sample was whole blood, taken in connection with sensitization to the hapten diphenylcyclopropenone (DPC). The receptors stem from a woman in her 30s with alopecia areata. Some clones in this sample may be carry-over from other donors' samples.

This clonotype appeared many times. J is TRBJ2-1 and V is TRBV7-7, with D maybe TRBD2 (5 bases). The ends were cut back, 3 bases at V and 8 bases at J, with 11 bases in the middle. Germline V gene sequence: CDR1 SSHAT, CDR2 FNYEAQ (reference sequence). The length of the CDR3 is 13 residues. The CDR3 DNA reads TGTGCCAGCAGCTTTTCGGAGGAGCATGAGCAGTTCTTC. This codes for CASSFSEEHEQFF.

The CDR3: CAISDRTVYEQYF. The CDR3 DNA sequence: TGTGCCATCAGTGACAGGACGGTTTACGAGCAGTACTTC. The V and J genes are TRBV10-3 and TRBJ2-7, with no clear D. This CDR3 contains 13 residues. The germline V gene has CDR1 ENHRY and CDR2 SYGVKD. The germline V and J ends were trimmed by 3 bases and 4 bases, with 10 bases remaining between them.

This clonotype was found many times. The chain combines TRBV2 with TRBJ2-1, with 9 nucleotides matching TRBD2. The J segment lost 5 bases and the V segment lost 4 bases, leaving 6 bases of the junction unmatched. Germline CDR1 SNHLY, CDR2 FYNNEI. This CDR3 has 15 amino acids. The DNA for the CDR3 is TGTGCCAGCAGTGCTAGACTAGCGGAAAACAATGAGCAGTTCTTC. Protein product: CASSARLAENNEQFF. Drawing the rest from reference TRBV2 and TRBJ2-1, the complete variable domain is EPEVTQTPSHQVTQMGQEVILRCVPISNHLYFYWYRQILGQKVEFLVSFYNNEISEKSEIFDDQFSVERPDGSNFTLKIRSTKLEDSAMYFCASSARLAENNEQFFGPGTRLTVL.

A few counts support this clonotype. The chain carries TRBV13 and TRBJ2-3, with D possibly being TRBD1 (5 bases). Per the germline V gene, CDR1 is PRHDT and CDR2 is FYEKMQ (reference sequence). The length of the CDR3 is 15 residues. Trimming cost V 4 bases and J 1 base, with 12 bases left between them. CDR3 region: CASSWTTGGTDTQYF. The CDR3 DNA is TGTGCCAGCAGCTGGACAACGGGCGGCACAGATACGCAGTATTTT.

This clonotype was counted ten times or more. Here the CDR3 reads CASSFSGRAASTDTQYF. The CDR3 DNA reads as TGTGCCAGCAGTTTTAGCGGGAGGGCCGCTAGCACAGATACGCAGTATTTT. J is TRBJ2-3 and V is TRBV12-3 or TRBV12-4; 11 bases are shared with TRBD2. With 3 bases clipped from V and 0 bases from J, the junction kept 5 bases outside the gene matches. This CDR3 comprises 17 residues.

This clonotype was detected once. The V call is TRBV12-3 or TRBV12-4, the J call TRBJ1-6; 7 bases map to TRBD1. V was clipped by 7 bases and J by 8 bases; unmatched bases: 8. This CDR3 contains 14 residues. CDR3 loop: CASTFPGQHSPLHF. In DNA, the CDR3 is TGTGCCAGCACCTTTCCGGGACAGCATTCACCCCTCCACTTT.

V usage is TRBV20-1 and J usage is TRBJ2-5, with 8 bases matching TRBD1. V lost 1 base to trimming and J lost 2 bases; unmatched junction nucleotides: 6. CDR1 and CDR2 from the germline V gene are DFQATT and SNEGSKA (reference sequence). The CDR3 spans 15 residues. The CDR3 protein is CSARGQGSHQETQYF. CDR3 nucleotides: TGCAGTGCTAGAGGACAGGGGAGTCATCAAGAGACCCAGTACTTC.

This clonotype was seen at least ten times. The CDR3 DNA follows: TGTGCCAGTACTCCCCAGGGAGGGTCCTACAATGAGCAGTTCTTC. Translation: CASTPQGGSYNEQFF. The J gene is TRBJ2-1, the V gene TRBV28; 7 bases agree with TRBD2. The CDR3 covers 15 residues. Germline CDR1 MDHEN, CDR2 SYDVKM. Trimming at V came to 9 bases and at J to 1 base, leaving 9 bases not matched to a gene.

In this sample, this clonotype turned up many times. The rearrangement links TRBV29-1 to TRBJ2-5; 9 bases are shared with TRBD2. V shed 4 bases and J 2 bases; nucleotides not matched to a gene: 5. Germline lookup yields CDR1 SQVTM and CDR2 ANQGSEA. This CDR3 has 14 amino acids. CDR3 in DNA: TGCAGCGTTGCTCATACTAGCGGGCAAGAGACCCAGTACTTC. It translates to CSVAHTSGQETQYF.

This clonotype was observed at least ten times. The rearrangement uses TRBV4-3 and TRBJ1-1, with no clear D. Germline V gives CDR1 LGHNA, CDR2 YSLEER. There are 13 residues in the CDR3. The V end lost 3 bases, the J end lost 7 bases, and 12 bases lay between the germline ends. This chain's CDR3 is CASSHTRTDEAFF. CDR3 nucleotide sequence: TGCGCCAGCAGCCACACTCGAACAGATGAAGCTTTCTTT.

This clonotype was observed many times. The rearrangement links TRBV6-5 to TRBJ2-7; 9 nucleotides line up with TRBD2. CDR1 MNHEY and CDR2 SVGAGI come from the germline V gene. The CDR3 sequence is 14 residues long. Unmatched junction bases numbered 3, after V lost 3 bases and J lost 3 bases. The chain's CDR3 is CASSYSGGNYEQYF. The CDR3 DNA follows: TGTGCCAGCAGTTATAGCGGGGGAAACTACGAGCAGTACTTC.

The chain recombines TRBV29-1 with TRBJ1-3; weak D call: TRBD1 (5 bases). Germline loops: CDR1 SQVTM, CDR2 ANQGSEA. The CDR3 is 13 amino acids. The V end lost 6 bases, the J end lost 0 bases, and 9 bases lay between the germline ends. CDR3: CSVRGASGNTIYF. The CDR3 region has the DNA TGCAGCGTCAGAGGGGCCTCTGGAAACACCATATATTTT.

As regards this clonotype: The CDR3 carries no conserved terminal phenylalanine or tryptophan, so it likely arises from a read error. The V gene is TRBV6-2 or TRBV6-3, the J gene TRBJ2-1; tentative D call: TRBD2 (5 bases). There are 13 residues in the CDR3. Trimming left V 2 bases short and J 7 bases short, with 9 bases between. From germline, CDR1 is MNHEY and CDR2 SVGEGT. CDR3 region: CASSYMRVNEQFL. The CDR3 DNA is TGTGCCAGCAGTTACATGAGGGTAAATGAGCAGTTCCTC.

This chain uses TRBV7-2 with TRBJ2-7; possible D gene TRBD1, 6 bases. CDR3 length: 16 residues. Germline loops: CDR1 SGHTA, CDR2 FQGNSA. Trimming took 1 base from V and 2 from J, leaving 15 bases between them. The CDR3 coding sequence is TGTGCCAGCAGCTTAGACGCAGGGGTTCGTGCCTACGAGCAGTACTTC. Protein sequence: CASSLDAGVRAYEQYF.

There are many counts of this clonotype. The rearrangement joins TRBV18 to TRBJ2-2, with 8 bases aligning to TRBD2. The CDR3 length is 13 residues. V trimming: 6 bases; J trimming: 7 bases; junction bases outside the gene matches: 4. Germline CDR1 is KGHSH and CDR2 is LQKENI. The CDR3 DNA is TGTGCCAGCTCCCGTACTAGCGGCGGGGAGCTGTTTTTT. Amino acids: CASSRTSGGELFF.

DNA of the CDR3: TGTGCCTGGACTCAACAGATGAACACTGAAGCTTTCTTT. Translated, it gives CAWTQQMNTEAFF. This chain uses TRBV30 with TRBJ1-1; D ambiguous. CDR1 is GTSNPN, CDR2 SVGIG, per germline (reference sequence). Trimming took off 4 bases at V and 0 bases at J, with 9 bases between the two ends. The CDR3 is made up of 13 amino acids. The entire variable domain, with the rest obtained from reference TRBV30 and TRBJ1-1, is as follows: SQTIHQWPATLVQPVGSPLSLECTVEGTSNPNLYWYRQAAGRGLQLLFYSVGIGQISSEVPQNLSASRPQDRQFILSSKKLLLSDSGFYLCAWTQQMNTEAFFGQGTRLTVV.

This clonotype has a handful of counts. This chain connects TRBV20-1 to TRBJ2-7; 7 nucleotides match TRBD2. Trimming took 6 bases from V and 7 from J; bases not matched to a gene: 9. CDR1 is DFQATT and CDR2 is SNEGSKA in the germline V gene (reference sequence). This CDR3 spans 12 amino acids. CDR3 region: CSALTTAGEQYF. The CDR3 nucleotides read TGCAGTGCCTTGACGACAGCGGGGGAGCAGTACTTC.